This is a list of T cell receptor beta chains from one sample in a study of blood T cell repertoires in COVID-19. The data were produced by immunoSEQ multiplex PCR, yet TCRdb's version contains in-frame clones alone and is incomplete. This table has just over 150,000 clones, around nine tenths appearing once. The sequenced material came from peripheral blood. The receptor source for this set is an older woman with acute or convalescent COVID-19. The CDR3 runs from the conserved cysteine through the conserved F or W. The D gene is left open where the match is weak. A row's size may be missing; if present it is once, few, many or a size class.

size	V	J	D	CDR3	DNA
NA	TRBV5-5	TRBJ1-4	TRBD1	CASMTGASWEKLFF	TGTGCCAGCATGACAGGGGCTTCTTGGGAAAAACTGTTTTTT
NA	TRBV20-1	TRBJ2-5	NA	CSYLVEETQYF	TGCAGTTACTTAGTGGAAGAGACCCAGTACTTC
few	TRBV6-5	TRBJ1-6	NA	CASSSMGRRTNSPLHF	TGTGCCAGCAGTTCTATGGGGAGAAGGACTAATTCACCCCTCCACTTT
NA	TRBV20-1	TRBJ1-5	TRBD1	CSASEQGANQPQHF	TGCAGTGCTAGTGAACAGGGGGCAAATCAGCCCCAGCATTTT
NA	TRBV27	TRBJ2-2	TRBD1	CASSSSGTGNTGELFF	TGTGCCAGCAGTTCATCCGGGACAGGGAACACCGGGGAGCTGTTTTTT
NA	TRBV24-1	TRBJ2-3	TRBD2	CATSDLGRGADTQYF	TGTGCCACCAGTGACCTGGGGCGGGGGGCGGATACGCAGTATTTT
NA	TRBV18	TRBJ1-5	TRBD1	CASSLQGAGNQPQHF	TGTGCCAGCTCTCTCCAGGGGGCGGGCAATCAGCCCCAGCATTTT
NA	TRBV7-2	TRBJ2-6	TRBD1	CASSHRGRQANGGNVLTF	TGTGCCAGCAGCCACAGGGGAAGACAGGCTAATGGAGGCAACGTCCTGACTTTC
NA	TRBV12-3/TRBV12-4	TRBJ1-2	NA	CASSPSGRYGYTF	TGTGCCAGCAGTCCCTCGGGTAGGTATGGCTACACCTTC
NA	TRBV27	TRBJ2-5	TRBD2	CASSSPSGGQETQYF	TGTGCCAGCAGTTCTCCTAGCGGGGGGCAAGAGACCCAGTACTTC
NA	TRBV3-1/TRBV3-2	TRBJ1-5	TRBD1	CASSQGDRRHNQPQHF	TGTGCCAGCAGCCAGGGGGACAGGCGACACAATCAGCCCCAGCATTTT
once	TRBV5-1	TRBJ2-7	TRBD2	CASSLAPLRGAYEQYF	TGCGCCAGCAGCTTGGCCCCCCTCCGGGGGGCCTACGAGCAGTACTTC
few	TRBV14	TRBJ1-1	NA	CASSHSGVVAEAFF	TGTGCCAGCAGCCACTCCGGGGTTGTGGCTGAAGCTTTCTTT
NA	TRBV7-9	TRBJ2-7	NA	CASSPYVGDEQYF	TGTGCCAGCAGCCCCTACGTAGGGGACGAGCAGTACTTC
NA	TRBV20-1	TRBJ1-2	TRBD1	CSASGHAMTGLYGYTF	TGCAGTGCTAGTGGCCACGCGATGACAGGGCTTTATGGCTACACCTTC
NA	TRBV2	TRBJ1-1	TRBD1	CASSGTGDWPEAFF	TGTGCCAGCAGTGGGACAGGGGATTGGCCTGAAGCTTTCTTT
NA	TRBV11-2	TRBJ1-6	TRBD1	CASSLSQGSSYNSPLHF	TGTGCCAGCAGCTTGTCACAGGGGAGCTCCTATAATTCACCCCTCCACTTT
NA	TRBV5-1	TRBJ1-1	NA	CASSLDPHYAEAFF	TGCGCCAGCAGCTTGGATCCGCACTACGCTGAAGCTTTCTTT
NA	TRBV6-5	TRBJ1-2	TRBD1	CASSSNPGQGDYGYTF	TGTGCCAGCAGTTCCAATCCAGGACAGGGGGACTACGGCTACACCTTC
NA	TRBV5-4	TRBJ2-7	NA	CASSFGGRYEQYF	TGTGCCAGCAGCTTCGGGGGGCGTTACGAGCAGTACTTC
NA	TRBV19	TRBJ1-2	TRBD1	CASRGQLYGYTF	TGTGCCAGTAGGGGACAGCTCTATGGCTACACCTTC
NA	TRBV7-9	TRBJ1-1	NA	CASSLELEAFF	TGTGCCAGCAGCTTAGAGCTAGAAGCTTTCTTT
NA	TRBV5-4	TRBJ1-2	NA	CASSLASTGGTF	TGTGCCAGCAGCTTGGCATCGACCGGGGGCACCTTC
NA	TRBV28	TRBJ2-2	TRBD2	CASSLGNTGTSRFVLPTGELFF	TGTGCCAGCAGTTTAGGTAATACCGGGACTAGCCGCTTCGTGTTACCCACCGGGGAGCTGTTTTTT
NA	TRBV10-3	TRBJ1-1	TRBD1	CAISQAGQGPLGEAFF	TGTGCCATCTCCCAGGCGGGACAGGGGCCCCTTGGTGAAGCTTTCTTT
NA	TRBV27	TRBJ2-1	TRBD2	CASSRGGGNEQFF	TGTGCCAGCAGTCGGGGGGGCGGCAATGAGCAGTTCTTC
NA	TRBV7-2	TRBJ1-5	TRBD1	CASSPGTGGDQPQHF	TGTGCCAGCAGCCCAGGGACAGGGGGAGATCAGCCCCAGCATTTT
NA	TRBV27	TRBJ2-1	TRBD1	CASSFGQGGEQFF	TGTGCCAGCAGTTTTGGACAGGGAGGTGAGCAGTTCTTC
NA	TRBV5-4	TRBJ1-2	NA	CASSLAAGNYGYTF	TGTGCCAGCAGCTTGGCGGCGGGGAACTATGGCTACACCTTC
NA	TRBV7-6	TRBJ2-5	TRBD2	CASSRGTTLDAQYF	TGTGCCAGCAGCCGCGGGACTACGCTGGACGCCCAGTACTTC
NA	TRBV6-5	TRBJ1-1	NA	CASSYSGEFNTEAFF	TGTGCCAGCAGTTACTCCGGGGAATTCAACACTGAAGCTTTCTTT
NA	TRBV19	TRBJ2-1	NA	CASSNFLRRDYNEQFF	TGTGCCAGTAGCAATTTCCTCCGCCGGGACTACAATGAGCAGTTCTTC
NA	TRBV5-1	TRBJ2-6	NA	CASSPGGTSGANVLTF	TGCGCCAGCAGCCCTGGCGGGACTTCTGGGGCCAACGTCCTGACTTTC
NA	TRBV15	TRBJ2-3	TRBD2	CATSREDQRGGNTQYF	TGTGCCACCAGCAGAGAAGATCAGCGGGGGGGGAATACGCAGTATTTT
NA	TRBV27	TRBJ1-2	TRBD1	CASRTGGRGYTF	TGTGCCAGCAGAACAGGGGGCCGTGGCTACACCTTC
NA	TRBV6-1	TRBJ2-1	TRBD2	CASSERRGGLSEQFF	TGTGCCAGCAGTGAAAGGCGGGGGGGCCTCAGTGAGCAGTTCTTC
few	TRBV6-2/TRBV6-3	TRBJ2-5	TRBD2	CASSTGGETQYF	TGTGCCAGCAGTACGGGGGGGGAGACCCAGTACTTC
NA	TRBV18	TRBJ1-5	NA	CASSPPGGNNQPQHF	TGTGCCAGCTCACCACCGGGGGGGAACAATCAGCCCCAGCATTTT
NA	TRBV5-1	TRBJ1-1	NA	CASSTDSMNTEAFF	TGCGCCAGCAGCACGGACAGCATGAACACTGAAGCTTTCTTT
NA	TRBV7-2	TRBJ2-1	TRBD2	CASSLGLAGGEQFF	TGTGCCAGCAGCTTAGGACTAGCGGGGGGAGAGCAGTTCTTC
once	TRBV6-5	TRBJ1-6	NA	CASSYSTDSGPLHF	TGTGCCAGCAGTTACTCGACAGATTCCGGCCCCCTCCACTTT
NA	TRBV6-1	TRBJ2-5	NA	CASSEALETQYF	TGTGCCAGCAGTGAAGCCCTGGAGACCCAGTACTTC
NA	TRBV18	TRBJ2-3	TRBD2	CASSPPSGGTDTQYF	TGTGCCAGCTCACCGCCTAGCGGGGGAACAGATACGCAGTATTTT
NA	TRBV12-3/TRBV12-4	TRBJ1-1	TRBD1	CASSLGQGPAFF	TGTGCCAGCAGTCTCGGACAGGGACCAGCTTTCTTT
NA	TRBV19	TRBJ1-3	NA	CASSIEWSDWTFSSGNTIYF	TGTGCCAGTAGTATTGAGTGGAGTGATTGGACTTTTAGCTCTGGAAACACCATATATTTT
NA	TRBV11-2	TRBJ1-6	NA	CASSLHDSQNSPLHF	TGTGCCAGCAGCTTACATGACAGTCAGAATTCACCCCTCCACTTT
NA	TRBV6-6	TRBJ2-1	TRBD2	CASSYLSSGGGGEQFF	TGTGCCAGCAGTTACTTGTCTAGCGGGGGAGGGGGGGAGCAGTTCTTC
NA	TRBV7-6	TRBJ2-1	TRBD2	CASSLDRGGVSYNEQFF	TGTGCCAGCAGCTTAGACCGCGGGGGGGTCTCTTACAATGAGCAGTTCTTC
NA	TRBV13	TRBJ1-2	NA	CASSLATDYGYTF	TGTGCCAGCAGCTTAGCCACAGACTATGGCTACACCTTC
NA	TRBV7-2	TRBJ1-2	NA	CASSLYREGGYTF	TGTGCCAGCAGCCTATACAGGGAGGGAGGCTACACCTTC
NA	TRBV24-1	TRBJ2-5	NA	CATSSGVQETQYF	TGTGCCACCAGCTCAGGGGTTCAAGAGACCCAGTACTTC
NA	TRBV7-8	TRBJ1-1	TRBD1	CASSLATGGITEAFF	TGTGCCAGCAGCTTAGCTACAGGGGGTATCACTGAAGCTTTCTTT
NA	TRBV2	TRBJ1-5	TRBD1	CASSEQGTGNNQPQHF	TGTGCCAGCAGTGAACAGGGGACAGGGAACAATCAGCCCCAGCATTTT
once	TRBV19	TRBJ2-2	TRBD2	CASSIRRAGGSGELFF	TGTGCCAGTAGTATACGTCGAGCGGGGGGTTCCGGGGAGCTGTTTTTT
once	TRBV30	TRBJ1-2	NA	CAWSDGRAGYTF	TGTGCCTGGAGTGACGGGAGGGCTGGCTACACCTTC
NA	TRBV6-5	TRBJ1-6	NA	CASSDDKITNSPLHF	TGTGCCAGCAGCGACGACAAGATCACCAATTCACCCCTCCACTTT
NA	TRBV10-1	TRBJ2-3	TRBD2	CATSEGRGYSTDTQYF	TGCGCCACTTCAGAAGGGAGGGGTTATAGCACAGATACGCAGTATTTT